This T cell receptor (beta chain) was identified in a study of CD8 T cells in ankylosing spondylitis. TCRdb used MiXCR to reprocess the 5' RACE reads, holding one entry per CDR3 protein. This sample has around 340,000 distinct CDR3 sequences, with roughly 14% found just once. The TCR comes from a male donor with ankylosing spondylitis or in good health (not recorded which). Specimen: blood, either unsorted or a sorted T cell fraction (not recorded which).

DNA of the CDR3: TGCAGTGCTCTCCTAATAGCGGGAGCCCGAGATACGCAGTATTTT. This encodes CSALLIAGARDTQYF. This chain connects TRBV20-1 to TRBJ2-3; 9 bases fit TRBD2. This CDR3 region has 15 residues. CDR1 is DFQATT and CDR2 is SNEGSKA in the germline V gene (reference sequence). V shed 5 bases, J shed 5 bases, and the junction held 11 bases outside the gene matches.